This T cell receptor (beta chain) derives from a study of blood T cells in healthy people across ages. The study's findings and limits: Roughly linearly, TCR beta diversity per million T cells fell as age increased. With donor CMV status unknown, expanded clonotype changes were possibly confounded.

Alongside a J-beta primer mix, a sample-barcoded 5' primer served in a second PCR lasting roughly 6 to 12 cycles. TCRdb processed the 5' RACE reads anew with MiXCR; each CDR3 protein has one entry. This table holds approximately 1.5 million distinct CDR3 sequences, 30% to 40% found once. This clonotype showed up just a few times. Antigen unknown. Trimming cost V 7 bases and J 5 bases; bases outside gene matches: 7. The CDR3 is made up of 13 amino acids. The source material was blood. The chain uses TRBV12-3 or TRBV12-4 and TRBJ2-5, with 7 bases lining up with TRBD1. The sequence was obtained from a woman aged 25 to 39 in good health. The CDR3 region has the DNA TGTGCCAGCACTTTGACAGGGAGCGAGACCCAGTACTTC. This translates into CASTLTGSETQYF.